What follows are 29 T cell receptor beta chains derived from one specimen sequenced in a study of vaccination effects on CD4 cells after COVID-19. CD4+ T cells specific for antigen were expanded with viral peptide pools by the ViraFEST assay before sequencing. A 10-day culture period preceded the isolation of CD4+ T cells. This person caught SARS-CoV-2 sometime from March to December 2020, and PCR testing confirmed the infection. These receptors' antigens are unknown. The data were produced by immunoSEQ multiplex PCR, yet TCRdb's version contains in-frame clones alone and is incomplete. The sample consists of around 24,000 clones, approximately 79% of them appearing once. This specimen consisted of CD4+ T cells from PBMCs cultured with SARS-CoV-2 spike peptides, obtained before COVID-19 vaccination. These receptors all come from a human donor who had a prior SARS-CoV-2 infection.

V usage is TRBV15 and J usage is TRBJ2-7; D ambiguous. CDR3 length: 17 residues. The V gene lost 0 bases and the J gene lost 2 bases, with 17 bases spanning the gap. Germline CDR1 reads LNHNV; CDR2 reads YYDKDF (reference sequence). The CDR3 spells CATSRDRPWAVTYEQYF. In DNA form, the CDR3 reads TGTGCCACCAGCAGAGATCGCCCCTGGGCGGTGACCTACGAGCAGTACTTC.

The chain is built from TRBV7-6 and TRBJ2-1; D unresolved. The CDR3 is made up of 16 amino acids. The V end lost 6 bases, the J end lost 5 bases, and 20 bases lay between the germline ends. Germline V lookup: CDR1 SGHVS, CDR2 FNYEAQ. The DNA of the CDR3 is TGTGCCAGCAGTCGAGTCTCACCCTCGCTTAACAATGAGCAGTTCTTC. Protein: CASSRVSPSLNNEQFF.

This rearrangement joins TRBV12-3 or TRBV12-4 to TRBJ2-7; unclear D gene. The CDR3 is made up of 13 amino acids. The V gene lost 3 bases and the J gene lost 2 bases, with 8 bases spanning the gap. The CDR3 region is CASSFLGPYEQYF. CDR3 bases: TGTGCCAGCAGTTTCTTGGGTCCCTACGAGCAGTACTTC.

The chain couples TRBV5-1 to TRBJ2-5, with 8 bases fitting TRBD2. Losses at the gene ends were 0 bases for V and 5 bases for J; bases not matched to a gene: 12. This CDR3 has 17 amino acids. Germline CDR1 SGHRS, CDR2 YFSETQ. The CDR3 loop is CASSLGFVGGATETQYF. The CDR3 bases are TGCGCCAGCAGCTTGGGATTTGTCGGGGGGGCCACCGAGACCCAGTACTTC.

This clone was counted between two and nine times. The V gene is TRBV5-6, the J gene TRBJ2-5, with unresolved D. The CDR3 length is 11 residues. V was trimmed by 5 bases and J by 5 bases, leaving 7 bases between them. Per germline, CDR1 SGHDT and CDR2 YYEEEE. The chain's CDR3 is CASSDRETQYF. Written as DNA, the CDR3 is TGTGCCAGCAGTGATCGGGAGACCCAGTACTTC.

V usage is TRBV5-1 and J usage is TRBJ1-2; 7 nucleotides align to TRBD1. Germline trimming cut 0 bases from V and 8 bases from J; bases unmatched to any gene: 7. The CDR3 runs 14 residues. Germline CDR1 reads SGHRS; CDR2 reads YFSETQ. The DNA of the CDR3 is TGCGCCAGCAGCTTGGCAAGGGGGCGCGGCGGCTACACCTTC. Encoded protein: CASSLARGRGGYTF.

The J gene is TRBJ1-4, the V gene TRBV2, with D possibly being TRBD1 (6 bases). In germline, CDR1 is SNHLY, CDR2 FYNNEI. CDR3 size: 16 residues. The ends were cut back, 2 bases at V and 1 base at J, with 11 bases in the middle. The DNA for the CDR3 is TGTGCCAGCAGTGAACTCCAACAGGGAACTAATGAAAAACTGTTTTTT. It codes for CASSELQQGTNEKLFF.

This sequence joins TRBV2 and TRBJ2-1; 9 nucleotides agree with TRBD1. CDR3 length: 13 residues. Germline assignment: CDR1 SNHLY and CDR2 FYNNEI. The trim removed 6 bases at V and 7 bases at J, leaving 4 bases unmatched. The CDR3 loop is CASRADRGNEQFF. The DNA of the CDR3 is TGTGCCAGCAGAGCCGACAGGGGGAATGAGCAGTTCTTC.

This clone was counted a few times. This chain links TRBV4-1 with TRBJ2-1, with D maybe TRBD2 (6 bases). This CDR3 is 15 amino acids long. Germline assignment: CDR1 MGHRA and CDR2 YSYEKL. Trimming took 1 base from V and 8 from J, leaving 15 bases between them. In nucleotides, the CDR3 is TGCGCCAGCAGCCAAGTTGCGGGATATGGGGATGAGCAGTTCTTC. Its protein product is CASSQVAGYGDEQFF.

The rearrangement links TRBV16 to TRBJ2-7; no clear D. The CDR3 runs to 11 residues. Germline lookup yields CDR1 KGHSY and CDR2 FQNENV. V lost 5 bases and J 4 bases, leaving 6 bases between the germline ends. The DNA for the CDR3 is TGTGCCAGCAGCAATTCGTACGAGCAGTACTTC. Its translation is CASSNSYEQYF. Full variable domain (rest looked up from reference TRBV16 and TRBJ2-7): GEEVAQTPKHLVRGEGQKAKLYCAPIKGHSYVFWYQQVLKNEFKFLISFQNENVFDETGMPKERFSAKCLPNSPCSLEIQATKLEDSAVYFCASSNSYEQYFGPGTRLTVT.

Only a few counts were recorded for this clone. V usage is TRBV7-9 and J usage is TRBJ2-5, with D possibly matching TRBD1 (5 bases). Germline lookup yields CDR1 SEHNR and CDR2 FQNEAQ (reference sequence). V lost 4 bases to trimming and J lost 7 bases, with 13 bases between them. This CDR3 has 13 amino acids. The CDR3 loop reads CASSSQNDRTQYF. The CDR3 nucleotides are TGTGCCAGCAGCTCGCAAAACGACAGGACCCAGTACTTC.

The chain couples TRBV6-5 to TRBJ2-7, with D perhaps matching TRBD1 or TRBD2 (6 bases each). Trimming pared 0 bases from V and 3 bases from J, leaving 15 bases between. In germline, CDR1 is MNHEY, CDR2 SVGAGI. This CDR3 contains 16 residues. The CDR3 here is CASSYSIVGGGYEQYF. Written as DNA, the CDR3 is TGTGCCAGCAGTTACTCGATCGTGGGGGGCGGCTACGAGCAGTACTTC.

The chain links TRBV20-1 to TRBJ1-2; D uncertain. Germline V gene sequence: CDR1 DFQATT, CDR2 SNEGSKA (reference sequence). V was shortened by 4 bases and J by 8 bases, with 11 bases between the two germline ends. This CDR3 has 11 residues. CDR3 protein: CSAIWREGYTF. CDR3 coding DNA: TGCAGTGCTATTTGGAGGGAAGGCTACACCTTC.

V is TRBV6-5 and J is TRBJ1-2; no clear D. There are 13 residues in the CDR3. Trimming pared 0 bases from V and 5 bases from J, leaving 7 bases between. Germline loops: CDR1 MNHEY, CDR2 SVGAGI. The CDR3: CASSYSREYGYTF. The DNA of the CDR3 is TGTGCCAGCAGTTACTCGAGAGAGTATGGCTACACCTTC.

This clone is classed as medium-sized (0.01 to 0.1%). DNA of the CDR3: TGTGCCAGCAGTGAATTTCCTAACGAGAATTCCAATGAGCAGTTCTTC. This sequence encodes CASSEFPNENSNEQFF. The chain links TRBV25-1 to TRBJ2-1; D remains ambiguous. The CDR3 contains 16 residues. Germline V CDR1 and CDR2: MGHDK, SYGVNS. V lost 1 base to trimming and J lost 6 bases, with 16 bases between them.

This rearrangement joins TRBV11-1 to TRBJ2-3; D might be TRBD1 (5 bases). The CDR3 extends over 14 amino acids. CDR1 is SGHAT and CDR2 is FQDESV in the germline V gene (reference sequence). The V end lost 4 bases, the J end lost 1 base, and 9 bases lay between the germline ends. The DNA for the CDR3 is TGTGCCAGCAGCTCCAGACAGCGCACAGATACGCAGTATTTT. This encodes CASSSRQRTDTQYF.

The chain has TRBV3-1 (or the pseudogene TRBV3-2) and TRBJ1-2; D not certain. Germline CDR1 reads LGHDT; CDR2 reads YNNKEL (reference sequence). Trimming left V 4 bases short and J 1 base short, with 16 bases between. The CDR3 extends over 16 amino acids. CDR3 in DNA: TGTGCCAGCAGCCGAGAGACCGGGTCCTATAACTATGGCTACACCTTC. Its protein is CASSRETGSYNYGYTF.

This clone was counted a few times. This sequence joins TRBV6-2 or TRBV6-3 and TRBJ2-4; no firm D call. V was cut by 5 bases and J by 7 bases, with 15 bases left in between. Germline CDR1 is MNHEY and CDR2 is SVGEGT. The CDR3 loop spans 14 amino acids. Here the CDR3 reads CASSPTRPENIQYF. CDR3 sequence (DNA): TGTGCCAGCAGTCCGACACGACCTGAGAACATTCAGTACTTC.

The V and J genes are TRBV7-3 and TRBJ2-4; tentative D call: TRBD1 (5 bases). Germline lookup yields CDR1 SGHTA and CDR2 FQGTGA. The V end was cut by 3 bases, the J end by 9 bases, with 12 bases between. The CDR3 has 13 amino acids. The CDR3 coding sequence is TGTGCCAGCAGCTTCGACGACAGTAGCATTCAGTACTTC. Its translation: CASSFDDSSIQYF. Based on the CDR3 plus reference TRBV7-3 and TRBJ2-4, the full variable domain is GAGVSQTPSNKVTEKGKYVELRCDPISGHTALYWYRQSLGQGPEFLIYFQGTGAADDSGLPNDRFFAVRPEGSVSTLKIQRTERGDSAVYLCASSFDDSSIQYFGAGTRLSVL.

The chain links TRBV5-1 to TRBJ2-2, with D possibly being TRBD1 or TRBD2 (6 bases each). This CDR3 spans 14 amino acids. Germline V gives CDR1 SGHRS, CDR2 YFSETQ. Trimming removed 4 bases at V and 4 bases at J, with 11 bases between. DNA for the CDR3: TGCGCCAGCAGCGAGGGGGGTCTCACCGGGGAGCTGTTTTTT. Translating it yields CASSEGGLTGELFF.

The chain combines TRBV5-4 with TRBJ2-2; a weak D match, TRBD1 (6 bases). CDR1 and CDR2 (germline): SGHNT, YYREEE (reference sequence). This CDR3 region has 15 residues. V was trimmed by 3 bases and J by 7 bases, leaving 16 bases between them. This CDR3 is CASSSRSRGDGELFF. In nucleotides, the CDR3 is TGTGCCAGCAGCTCCCGATCCAGGGGTGACGGGGAGCTGTTTTTT.

The chain has TRBV2 and TRBJ1-2, with D unresolved. This CDR3 is 15 amino acids long. Germline V gives CDR1 SNHLY, CDR2 FYNNEI. The V and J ends lost 7 bases and 2 bases respectively, with 17 bases between them. CDR3: CASTVEGRSNYGYTF. CDR3 bases: TGTGCCAGCACGGTCGAGGGCAGATCGAACTATGGCTACACCTTC.

A few counts support this clone. The CDR3 protein is CASSQPDRGYEQYF. The CDR3 coding sequence is TGCGCCAGCAGCCAACCAGACAGGGGTTACGAGCAGTACTTC. V gene TRBV4-1 combines with J gene TRBJ2-7; 8 bases are shared with TRBD1. This CDR3 spans 14 amino acids. With 2 bases clipped from V and 4 bases from J, the junction kept 4 bases outside the gene matches. Germline values: CDR1 MGHRA, CDR2 YSYEKL.

V usage is TRBV15 and J usage is TRBJ2-7; D assignment may be TRBD1 or TRBD2 (6 bases each). Looked up from germline, CDR1 is LNHNV and CDR2 is YYDKDF (reference sequence). This CDR3 is 15 amino acids long. The V end was cut by 0 bases, the J end by 3 bases, with 12 bases between. The CDR3 is CATSREGGINYEQYF. CDR3 bases: TGTGCCACCAGCAGAGAGGGGGGCATAAACTACGAGCAGTACTTC. Drawing the rest from reference TRBV15 and TRBJ2-7, the complete variable domain is DAMVIQNPRYQVTQFGKPVTLSCSQTLNHNVMYWYQQKSSQAPKLLFHYYDKDFNNEADTPDNFQSRRPNTSFCFLDIRSPGLGDTAMYLCATSREGGINYEQYFGPGTRLTVT.

This chain joins TRBV30 and TRBJ2-3; TRBD2 agrees at 9 bases. The ends lost 1 base at V and 7 bases at J; junction bases unmatched: 9. CDR3 size: 15 residues. The V gene's germline CDR1 is GTSNPN and CDR2 SVGIG (reference sequence). CDR3 nucleotides: TGTGCCTGGAGTGCCCGGACTAGCGCCGCTTATACGCAGTATTTT. Translating gives CAWSARTSAAYTQYF.

The V call is TRBV24-1, the J call TRBJ1-1; possible D gene TRBD1, 5 bases. The ends were cut back, 5 bases at V and 9 bases at J, with 12 bases in the middle. Germline-derived CDR1 and CDR2 are KGHDR and SFDVKD. The CDR3 is made up of 12 amino acids. The CDR3 nucleotides are TGTGCCACCAGTGCCCCGGGGCTTCAAGCTTTCTTT. Its protein is CATSAPGLQAFF.

This sequence joins TRBV6-2 or TRBV6-3 and TRBJ2-3; possibly TRBD1 or TRBD2 for D (5 bases each). CDR1 and CDR2 from the germline V gene are MNHEY and SVGEGT. With 2 bases removed from V and 0 bases from J, the gap between germline ends came to 6 bases. CDR3 length: 14 residues. DNA for the CDR3: TGTGCCAGCAGTTACAGGGACAGCACAGATACGCAGTATTTT. Amino acids: CASSYRDSTDTQYF.

The gene calls are TRBV3-1 (or the pseudogene TRBV3-2) and TRBJ2-7; TRBD2 aligns across 7 bases. Trimming took 1 base from V and 3 from J; bases not matched to a gene: 6. There are 15 residues in the CDR3. The germline V gene encodes CDR1 LGHDT and CDR2 YNNKEL (reference sequence). The CDR3 DNA follows: TGTGCCAGCAGCCAAGGGGCTAGCGGATACTACGAGCAGTACTTC. Translated, it gives CASSQGASGYYEQYF.

V is TRBV20-1 and J is TRBJ1-5; 9 bases are shared with TRBD1. Germline V gene data show CDR1 as DFQATT and CDR2 as SNEGSKA (reference sequence). V was clipped by 3 bases and J by 1 base; unmatched bases: 10. This CDR3 has 17 amino acids. The CDR3, as DNA: TGCAGTGCTAGTAGGAGGACAGGGGCATCCAGCAATCAGCCCCAGCATTTT. Protein product: CSASRRTGASSNQPQHF.